This TCR beta chain comes out of a study of CD8 T cell repertoires and HIV-1 epitope variants. Across the whole study: The baseline condition was 1M T cells left uncultured.

Some clones are missing from TCRdb's copy, which holds only in-frame ones; the method was immunoSEQ multiplex PCR. The repertoire holds about 5,000 clones, with roughly 68% as singletons. This clone was observed a few times. Its antigen remains unknown. Trimming removed 9 bases from V and 5 bases from J; junction bases left unmatched: 7. Germline CDR1 and CDR2: ENHRY and SYGVKD. The CDR3 spans 13 residues. Specimen: cultured CD8+ T cells derived from PBMCs. This receptor was obtained from a male donor with HIV. V and J are TRBV10-3 and TRBJ2-7; 10 bases align to TRBD1. The CDR3 nucleotides are TGTGCCATGAGACAGGGGGCGAATGACGAGCAGTACTTC. Its protein is CAMRQGANDEQYF.